This T cell receptor (beta chain) is drawn from a study of vaccination and CD4 T cells after COVID-19. The wider study: Each participant was administered two doses of a vaccine, which was either BNT162b2 or mRNA-1273. Post-COVID draws followed diagnosis by a median around 97 days (range 35 to 161).

The germline CDR1 and CDR2 sequences are LNHDA and SQIVND (reference sequence). Trimming took 6 bases from V and 4 from J, leaving 9 bases between them. The CDR3 extends over 12 amino acids. Sequenced with the Oncomine TCR Beta short-read assay was DNA taken from cultured CD4+ T cells. TCRdb reprocessed the PCR reads with MiXCR, giving one entry per CDR3 protein. This table holds just under 20,000 distinct CDR3 sequences, roughly half found once. Worth noting for this clonotype: No antigen is known for it.

Treatment here: approximately nine-day PBMC culture with coronavirus spike peptide pools or control peptides (ViraFEST assay). About 1.8 million PBMCs per well were cultured with roughly 10 IU/ml IL-2 and about 10 ug/ml peptide pools. At days 3 and 7, half the medium was exchanged for fresh IL-2 medium. V gene TRBV19 combines with J gene TRBJ1-2; D might be TRBD1 (5 bases). The origin of this receptor is a human donor who had recovered from COVID-19. The material was CD4+ T cells from blood, cultured in vitro, obtained before SARS-CoV-2 vaccination. The CDR3 nucleotides are TGTGCCAGTAGGGGGGGAGGCTATGGCTACACCTTC. Amino acid sequence: CASRGGGYGYTF.